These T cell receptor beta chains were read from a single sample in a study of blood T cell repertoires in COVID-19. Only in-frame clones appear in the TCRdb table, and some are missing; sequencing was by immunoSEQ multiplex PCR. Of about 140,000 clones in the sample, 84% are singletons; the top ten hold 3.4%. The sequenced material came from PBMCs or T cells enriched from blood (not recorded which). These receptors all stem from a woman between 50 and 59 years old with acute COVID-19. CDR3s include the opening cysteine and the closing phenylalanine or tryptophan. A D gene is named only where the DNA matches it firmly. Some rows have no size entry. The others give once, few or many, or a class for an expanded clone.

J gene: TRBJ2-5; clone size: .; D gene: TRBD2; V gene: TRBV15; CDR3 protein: CATSKGLEVQETQYF; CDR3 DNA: TGTGCCACCAGTAAAGGACTAGAAGTCCAAGAGACCCAGTACTTC
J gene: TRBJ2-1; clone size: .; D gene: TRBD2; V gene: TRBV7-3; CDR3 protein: CASSLTPLAGPTLYNEQFF; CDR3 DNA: TGTGCCAGCAGCTTAACCCCCCTAGCGGGTCCGACACTCTACAATGAGCAGTTCTTC
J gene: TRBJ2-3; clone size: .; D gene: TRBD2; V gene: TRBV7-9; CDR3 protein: CASSSPGLASTDTQYF; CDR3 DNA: TGTGCCAGCAGCTCCCCCGGACTAGCTAGCACAGATACGCAGTATTTT
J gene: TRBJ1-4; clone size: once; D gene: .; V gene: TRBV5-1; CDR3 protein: CASGTGIGEKLFF; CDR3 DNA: TGCGCCAGCGGAACAGGGATAGGTGAAAAACTGTTTTTT
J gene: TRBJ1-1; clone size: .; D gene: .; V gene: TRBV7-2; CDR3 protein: CASSRGSGTEAFF; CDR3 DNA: TGTGCCAGCAGCCGGGGGAGTGGCACTGAAGCTTTCTTT
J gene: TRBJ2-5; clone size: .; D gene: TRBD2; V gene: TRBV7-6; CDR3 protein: CASSSRGLALRRAQETQYF; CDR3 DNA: TGTGCCAGCAGCTCCCGTGGACTAGCGCTCCGGAGGGCCCAAGAGACCCAGTACTTC
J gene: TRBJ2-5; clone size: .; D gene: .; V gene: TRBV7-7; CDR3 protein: CASSLGIQETQYF; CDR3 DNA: TGTGCCAGCAGCTTAGGTATACAAGAGACCCAGTACTTC
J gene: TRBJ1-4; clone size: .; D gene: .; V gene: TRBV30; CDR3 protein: CAWSATEKNEKLFF; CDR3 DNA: TGTGCCTGGAGCGCGACAGAGAAAAATGAAAAACTGTTTTTT
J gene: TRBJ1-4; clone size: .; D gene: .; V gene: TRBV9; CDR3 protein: CASSGQGATNEKLFF; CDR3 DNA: TGTGCCAGCAGCGGCCAGGGTGCAACTAATGAAAAACTGTTTTTT
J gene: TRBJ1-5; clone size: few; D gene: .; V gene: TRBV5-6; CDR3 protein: CASSQGGRHSNQPQHF; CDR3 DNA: TGTGCCAGCAGCCAGGGCGGCAGGCACAGCAATCAGCCCCAGCATTTT
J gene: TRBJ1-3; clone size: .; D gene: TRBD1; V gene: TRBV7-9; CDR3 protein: CASRKNRGGVGNTIYF; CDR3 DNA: TGTGCCAGCAGAAAAAACAGGGGGGGCGTCGGAAACACCATATATTTT
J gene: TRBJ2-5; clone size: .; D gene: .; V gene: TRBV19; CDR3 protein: CASSTNSGEETQYF; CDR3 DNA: TGTGCCAGTAGTACTAATAGCGGAGAAGAGACCCAGTACTTC
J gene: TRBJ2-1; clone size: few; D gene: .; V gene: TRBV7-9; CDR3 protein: CASSLQGEQFF; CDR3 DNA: TGTGCCAGCAGCTTACAGGGGGAGCAGTTCTTC
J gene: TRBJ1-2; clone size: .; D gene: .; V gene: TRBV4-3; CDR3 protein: CASSHYEQREGYTF; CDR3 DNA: TGCGCCAGCAGCCATTATGAGCAGCGGGAAGGCTACACCTTC
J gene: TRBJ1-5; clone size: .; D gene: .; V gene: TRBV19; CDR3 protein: CASRKTDYSNQPQHF; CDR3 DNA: TGTGCCAGTCGCAAGACTGACTATAGCAATCAGCCCCAGCATTTT
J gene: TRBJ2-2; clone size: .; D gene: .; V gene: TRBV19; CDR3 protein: CASNGGWGVNTGELFF; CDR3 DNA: TGTGCCAGTAATGGGGGATGGGGGGTGAACACCGGGGAGCTGTTTTTT
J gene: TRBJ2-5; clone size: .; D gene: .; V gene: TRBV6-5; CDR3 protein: CASNSRGSQETQYF; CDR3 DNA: TGTGCCAGCAACTCCCGGGGGTCCCAAGAGACCCAGTACTTC
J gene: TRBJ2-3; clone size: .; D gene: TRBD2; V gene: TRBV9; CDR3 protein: CASSEIGTSGSTDTQYF; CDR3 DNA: TGTGCCAGCAGCGAAATCGGGACTAGCGGAAGCACAGATACGCAGTATTTT
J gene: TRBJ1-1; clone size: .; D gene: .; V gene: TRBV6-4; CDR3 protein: CASSLSGNTEAFF; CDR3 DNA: TGTGCCAGCAGCCTTTCGGGGAACACTGAAGCTTTCTTT
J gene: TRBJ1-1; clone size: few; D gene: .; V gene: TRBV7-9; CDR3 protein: CASSLAPGSMNTEAFF; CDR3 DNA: TGTGCCAGCAGCTTAGCCCCAGGCAGCATGAACACTGAAGCTTTCTTT
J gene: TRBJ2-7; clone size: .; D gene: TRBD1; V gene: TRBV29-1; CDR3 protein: CSVESSGQGYEQYF; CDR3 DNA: TGCAGCGTTGAATCCTCGGGACAGGGATACGAGCAGTACTTC
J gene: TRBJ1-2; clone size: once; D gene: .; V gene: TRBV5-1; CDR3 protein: CASSLLFSQGFNYGYTF; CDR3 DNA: TGCGCCAGCAGCCTCCTATTCTCGCAGGGTTTTAACTATGGCTACACCTTC
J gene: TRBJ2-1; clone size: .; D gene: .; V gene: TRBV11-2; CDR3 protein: CASSSELGVYEQFF; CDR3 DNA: TGTGCCAGCAGCTCAGAACTCGGTGTTTATGAGCAGTTCTTC
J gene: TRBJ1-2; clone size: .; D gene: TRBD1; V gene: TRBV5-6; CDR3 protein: CASSHGSGTGAYGYTF; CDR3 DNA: TGTGCCAGCAGCCACGGATCCGGAACAGGGGCCTATGGCTACACCTTC
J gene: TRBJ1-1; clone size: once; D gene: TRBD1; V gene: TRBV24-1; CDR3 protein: CATSEALQGSTSITEAFF; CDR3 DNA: TGTGCCACCAGTGAGGCACTACAGGGGTCCACCTCCATAACTGAAGCTTTCTTT
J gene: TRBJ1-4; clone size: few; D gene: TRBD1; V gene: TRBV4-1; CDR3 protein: CASTTVGDRGQEKLFF; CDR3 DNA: TGCGCCAGCACCACAGTCGGGGACAGGGGGCAGGAAAAACTGTTTTTT
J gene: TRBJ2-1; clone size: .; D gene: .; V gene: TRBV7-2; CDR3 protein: CASSLASGTYNEQFF; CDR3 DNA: TGTGCCAGCAGCTTAGCTAGCGGAACCTACAATGAGCAGTTCTTC
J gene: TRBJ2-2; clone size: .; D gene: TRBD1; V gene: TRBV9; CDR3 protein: CASSAGQGATGELFF; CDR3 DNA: TGTGCCAGCAGCGCGGGACAGGGGGCAACCGGGGAGCTGTTTTTT
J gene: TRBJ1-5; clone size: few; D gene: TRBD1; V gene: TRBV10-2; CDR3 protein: CASSETGGNQPQHF; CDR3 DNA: TGCGCCAGCAGTGAGACAGGGGGAAATCAGCCCCAGCATTTT
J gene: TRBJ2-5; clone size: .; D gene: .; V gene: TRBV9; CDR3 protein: CASSPRLQGRETQYF; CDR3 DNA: TGTGCCAGCAGCCCCCGTCTTCAGGGTAGAGAGACCCAGTACTTC
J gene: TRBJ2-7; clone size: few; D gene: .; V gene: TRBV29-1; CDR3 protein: CSVVEGVGEQYF; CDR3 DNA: TGCAGCGTTGTGGAGGGAGTTGGGGAGCAGTACTTC
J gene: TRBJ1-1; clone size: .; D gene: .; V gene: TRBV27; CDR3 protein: CASRDSLNTEAFF; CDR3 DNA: TGTGCCAGCAGGGACAGCTTGAACACTGAAGCTTTCTTT
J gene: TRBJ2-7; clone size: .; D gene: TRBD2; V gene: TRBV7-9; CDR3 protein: CASSLAGEWEQYF; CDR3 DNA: TGTGCCAGCAGCTTGGCGGGAGAGTGGGAGCAGTACTTC